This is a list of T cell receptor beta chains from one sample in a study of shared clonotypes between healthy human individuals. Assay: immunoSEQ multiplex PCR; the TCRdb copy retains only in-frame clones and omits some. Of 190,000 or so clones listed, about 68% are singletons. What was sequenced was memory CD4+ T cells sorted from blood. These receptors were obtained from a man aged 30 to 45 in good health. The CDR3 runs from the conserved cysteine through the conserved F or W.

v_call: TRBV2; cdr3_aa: CASRTVRGNTEAFF
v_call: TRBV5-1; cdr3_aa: CASRLEGTGSFEQFF
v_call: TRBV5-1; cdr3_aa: CASSLGLLETQYF
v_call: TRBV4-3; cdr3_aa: CASSDTGTSVADTQYF
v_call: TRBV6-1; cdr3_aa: CASSDTGYTGETQYF
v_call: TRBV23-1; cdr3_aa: CASSQAGGRTQYF
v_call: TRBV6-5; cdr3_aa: CASHAGGVNIQYF
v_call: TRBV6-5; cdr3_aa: CASKPGLASWEQFF
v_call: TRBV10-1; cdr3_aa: CASSESLGSYEQYF
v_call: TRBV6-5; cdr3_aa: CASRPWATSTDTQYF
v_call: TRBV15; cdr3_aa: CATSNQGRLNEQFF
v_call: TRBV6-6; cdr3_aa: CASITSGGADTQYF
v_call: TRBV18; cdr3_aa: CASSPLAGGQIEQYF
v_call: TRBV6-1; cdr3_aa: CASREGFSGRYEQYF
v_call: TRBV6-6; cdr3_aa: CASTQLAGAGELFF